The sequence of this T cell receptor beta chain was determined in a study of T cell responses to AZD1222 COVID-19 vaccine (dated by TCRdb to 2020 to 2023). About the full investigation: AZD1222 recipients with second doses at about 4 weeks or about 12 weeks were pooled, because spike-specific TCR depth and breadth did not differ between schedules. A total of more than 230 trial participants underwent TCR sequencing, of whom about 200 received two doses of AZD1222 and about 25 received two doses of the MenACWY control vaccine. Trial participants were enrolled into age subgroups of 18-55, 56-69 and 70-plus years, which contained roughly 150, 30 and 60 TCR-sequenced participants, respectively.

What the authors observed across the whole study: The 56-69-year group was small, and its depth increase did not reach significance, likely because of low power. After two AZD1222 doses, both the breadth and the depth of spike-specific TCRs were significantly higher than at day 0 and than in MenACWY recipients. Most participants were white British and females outnumbered males, and the authors suggested that clonal diversity may have been underestimated. Because no day 14 peak-response samples were available, repertoires were characterized only after the peak T cell response. Conclusions about previously exposed vaccinees are limited because only five to seven AZD1222 recipients were SARS-CoV-2 seropositive at baseline. Nearly half of unique spike-specific TCRs reportedly recognized epitopes outside regions mutated in the B.1.351 and B.1.1.7 variants. Vaccine-associated CD4 TCRs spanned the whole spike protein, with dominant responses in regions 160-218 and 743-854.

The CDR3 regions of human TCRbeta chains were subjected to immunosequencing. As for the original processing: TCRs in the repertoires were matched against a reference library of SARS-CoV-2-specific TCRs that had been generated with the MIRA antigen-specificity platform. Breadth was defined as the fraction of unique TCRs that were SARS-CoV-2-associated. Depth was defined as the fraction of total T cells that were SARS-CoV-2-associated. Using the MIRA data, each spike-specific TCR was assigned both to the spike region to which the TCR was reactive and to a CD4 or CD8 class. Log10-transformed breadth and depth values were compared by one-way ANOVA with Sidak's multiple comparisons tests. In its TCRdb copy, this immuneACCESS table keeps in-frame sequences only and misses some clones. Where compared with another copy, unresolved V genes explain less than half of these, and the others have no known cause. Clone size and the V and J calls come from that table; the DNA yielded D and trimming. The table for this sample lists roughly 72,000 clones; 85% of them were counted only once. Together, the top ten hold roughly 22% of the sample.

A remark on this clone: It lacks a known antigen. No per-base quality is available; no much larger clone lies one base away.

This specimen's time point label, interpreted: baseline before first vaccination. The vaccinee samples were drawn from two UK trials, COV001 and COV002, one of which was a single-blind randomized controlled phase 2/3 trial testing AZD1222 (ChAdOx1 nCoV-19) in healthy adults. For TCRbeta chain sequencing, PBMC samples from trial participants were taken at day 0 and at day 28 after the second dose. The CDR3 contains 16 residues, cysteine and phenylalanine counted. Just CDR3 DNA is preserved here, 48 bases in frame from base 1. Germline trimming amounts to 4 bases on V and 5 bases on J, with 6 as the count of junction bases outside the gene matches. Via the germline V gene (reference sequence), CDR1 is LNHDA and CDR2 SQIVND.

The receptor comes from an adult in good health. The sequence is built from TRBV19 and TRBJ1-4; 11 bases in between match TRBD1. Sequenced material: peripheral blood, taken on day 0 of AZD1222 vaccination. The bases read TGTGCCAGTAGTAAAGGAGGGACAGGGGGAAATGAAAAACTGTTTTTT. Its translation reads: CASSKGGTGGNEKLFF.